The next 14 T cell receptor beta chains were all read from a single sample in a study of CD8 T cells in Susac syndrome. Random hexamers primed reverse transcription of roughly 0.45 to 1 ug RNA. From the immunoSEQ multiplex PCR reads, TCRdb called clonotypes with MiXCR, one entry per CDR3 protein. The data show under 95,000 distinct CDR3 sequences, with 95% seen just once and under 0.6% held by the top ten. Material for sequencing was CD8+ T cells from PBMCs. These TCRs come from a human donor with Susac syndrome.

The chain joins TRBV5-4 to TRBJ2-2, with 9 bases matching TRBD1. The CDR3 extends over 16 amino acids. The V and J ends lost 3 bases and 4 bases, in that order; junction bases with no gene match: 7. Germline-derived CDR1 and CDR2 are SGHNT and YYREEE (reference sequence). CDR3 coding DNA: TGTGCCAGCAGCTACGGAGGGACAGGGTTCACCGGGGAGCTGTTTTTT. Protein sequence: CASSYGGTGFTGELFF.

This clonotype was seen just once. The rearrangement joins TRBV12-3 or TRBV12-4 to TRBJ2-7; tentatively, D is TRBD1 (7 bases). This CDR3 has 12 residues. Trimming took off 7 bases at V and 6 bases at J, with 13 bases between the two ends. The CDR3 DNA reads TGTGCCAGCACCGGAGGGGGCGTCGAGCAGTACTTC. Its protein is CASTGGGVEQYF.

The chain links TRBV6-1 to TRBJ2-3; 8 bases fit TRBD1. Unmatched junction bases numbered 3, after V lost 0 bases and J lost 1 base. The germline CDR1 and CDR2 sequences are MNHNS and SASEGT. This CDR3 has 16 amino acids. CDR3 loop: CASSEAETGGTDTQYF. In nucleotides, the CDR3 is TGTGCCAGCAGTGAAGCGGAGACAGGGGGCACAGATACGCAGTATTTT.

Only one count was recorded for this clonotype. The gene calls are TRBV29-1 and TRBJ2-7; tentative D call: TRBD1 (5 bases). V dropped 7 bases and J dropped 5 bases, with 12 bases sitting between them. CDR1 is SQVTM and CDR2 is ANQGSEA in the germline V gene. The CDR3 totals 11 residues. The CDR3 DNA sequence: TGCAGCGGGCAGGGTGTGGACGAGCAGTACTTC. This sequence encodes CSGQGVDEQYF.

This chain connects TRBV20-1 to TRBJ2-1; D may be TRBD2 (6 bases). The CDR3 is 14 residues long. The V gene lost 2 bases and the J gene lost 0 bases, with 8 bases spanning the gap. CDR1 DFQATT and CDR2 SNEGSKA come from the germline V gene (reference sequence). The CDR3 loop reads CSARPGSSYNEQFF. CDR3 coding DNA: TGCAGTGCTAGACCCGGGAGCTCCTACAATGAGCAGTTCTTC.

The chain employs TRBV7-9 and TRBJ2-3; 11 bases are shared with TRBD2. V lost 1 base, J lost 5 bases, and 5 bases stayed unmatched. Per the germline V gene, CDR1 is SEHNR and CDR2 is FQNEAQ (reference sequence). The CDR3 extends over 16 amino acids. For the CDR3, the DNA is TGTGCCAGCAGCTTAGAGTTTCTAGCGGGGGGAGATACGCAGTATTTT. This translates into CASSLEFLAGGDTQYF.

The rearrangement uses TRBV27 and TRBJ2-3; D remains ambiguous. Germline V gives CDR1 MNHEY, CDR2 SMNVEV (reference sequence). V was shortened by 5 bases and J by 4 bases, with 13 bases between the two germline ends. This CDR3 contains 14 residues. The CDR3 nucleotides are TGTGCCAGCAGTACCTTAGGCCCTTCAGATACGCAGTATTTT. Residues: CASSTLGPSDTQYF.

The chain uses TRBV27 and TRBJ2-7; possible D gene TRBD2, 5 bases. This CDR3 region has 15 residues. The germline gives CDR1 MNHEY, CDR2 SMNVEV (reference sequence). The V and J ends lost 5 bases and 0 bases respectively, with 14 bases between them. CDR3 protein: CASSPEVGSSYEQYF. DNA of the CDR3: TGTGCCAGCAGTCCAGAGGTGGGGAGCTCCTACGAGCAGTACTTC.

This chain links TRBV4-2 with TRBJ2-7; perhaps TRBD1 as D (5 bases). Germline CDR1 LGHNA, CDR2 YNFKEQ. V shed 0 bases and J shed 1 base, with 7 bases lying between them. The CDR3 totals 14 residues. This CDR3 reads CASSQDRDSYEQYF. The CDR3, as DNA: TGTGCCAGCAGCCAAGACAGGGATTCCTACGAGCAGTACTTC.

The chain couples TRBV7-2 to TRBJ1-2; TRBD1 is a possible D gene (5 bases). Trimming pared 4 bases from V and 8 bases from J, leaving 23 bases between. The CDR3 totals 16 residues. Germline V lookup: CDR1 SGHTA, CDR2 FQGNSA. The CDR3 DNA is TGTGCCAGCAGCTCGACCTCCGGGACCCCCGGAGACGGCTACACCTTC. Protein product: CASSSTSGTPGDGYTF.

CDR3 region: CASSLDLAGDTQYF. As DNA, the CDR3 is TGTGCCAGCAGCTTAGACTTAGCCGGAGATACGCAGTATTTT. This sequence joins TRBV5-4 and TRBJ2-3; D is uncertain. Germline V gene lookup returns CDR1 SGHNT and CDR2 YYREEE (reference sequence). Trimming removed 2 bases at V and 5 bases at J, with 12 bases between. CDR3 length: 14 residues.

This clonotype has just one count. The chain has TRBV29-1 and TRBJ2-7, with 14 bases identical to TRBD2. Per the germline V gene, CDR1 is SQVTM and CDR2 is ANQGSEA. The CDR3 is 18 residues long. The V segment lost 1 base and the J segment 3 bases; nucleotides outside the gene matches: 11. This chain's CDR3 is CSVEVSGTSGSVFYEQYF. CDR3 DNA: TGCAGCGTTGAAGTTTCCGGGACTAGCGGGAGCGTCTTCTACGAGCAGTACTTC.

The rearrangement links TRBV4-1 to TRBJ2-7, with 9 positions matching TRBD1. Germline CDR1 and CDR2: MGHRA and YSYEKL. The CDR3 covers 14 residues. J was trimmed by 2 bases and V by 4 bases; bases with no gene match: 3. CDR3 region: CASSPRDRAYEQYF. The CDR3 DNA is TGCGCCAGCAGCCCTAGGGACAGGGCCTACGAGCAGTACTTC.

The rearrangement joins TRBV27 to TRBJ2-5; no definite D call. With 2 bases removed from V and 4 bases from J, the gap between germline ends came to 14 bases. CDR1 is MNHEY, CDR2 SMNVEV, per germline (reference sequence). This CDR3 region has 15 residues. The DNA of the CDR3 is TGTGCCAGCAGTTTAGGTCCGCACTGGGGAGAGACCCAGTACTTC. It yields the protein CASSLGPHWGETQYF.